This entry lists 20 T cell receptor beta chains sequenced from one sample in a study of T cell repertoires in cytomegalovirus infection. Antigens of these TCRs are unknown. MiXCR, run by TCRdb on the reads, gives a single entry per CDR3 protein. The sample yields 600,000 to 700,000 distinct CDR3 sequences, around 35% seen once. This sample comprised cultured PBMCs, obtained from culture after CMV antigen stimulation. Every receptor here comes from a human donor in good health (CMV status not recorded). Some clones in this sample may be carry-over from other donors' samples.

This clonotype has a count of ten or more. The genes are TRBV7-8 and TRBJ1-4, with 8 bases matching TRBD1. Per germline, CDR1 SGHVS and CDR2 FQNEAQ. The length of the CDR3 is 16 residues. J was trimmed by 8 bases and V by 1 base; bases with no gene match: 9. CDR3 DNA sequence: TGTGCCAGCAGCTTAGATACCTACAGGGGGGCGGAAAAACTGTTTTTT. Its protein is CASSLDTYRGAEKLFF.

The chain has TRBV23-1 and TRBJ1-2; TRBD1 matches 11 bases. TRBV23-1 is recorded as an ORF, its role being uncertain. CDR3 length: 20 amino acids. V was pared by 4 bases and J by 2 bases, with 18 bases of the junction left unmatched. The CDR3 coding sequence is TGCGCCAGCAGTCGTCTGCTACCACCGGGACAGGGGGTAGGAAACTATGGCTACACCTTC. Translation gives CASSRLLPPGQGVGNYGYTF.

This clonotype was counted a few times. The J gene is TRBJ1-1, the V gene TRBV12-3 or TRBV12-4, with TRBD1 matching 10 bases. The CDR3 has 16 residues. The J segment lost 3 bases and the V segment lost 6 bases, leaving 10 bases of the junction unmatched. CDR3 amino acids: CASRTSGTGAYTEAFF. The CDR3 coding sequence is TGTGCCAGCAGGACATCTGGGACAGGGGCGTACACTGAAGCTTTCTTT.

This chain uses TRBV6-8 with TRBJ2-1; TRBD2 aligns across 9 bases. The V gene end was trimmed by 2 bases and the J gene end by 8 bases; junction bases not matched to a gene: 4. Germline values: CDR1 MNHGY, CDR2 SAAAGT. This CDR3 contains 14 residues. CDR3 amino acids: CASSYGGRAYEQFF. CDR3 nucleotide sequence: TGTGCCAGCAGTTACGGCGGGAGGGCCTATGAGCAGTTCTTC.

The gene calls are TRBV6-8 and TRBJ2-2; 8 bases map to TRBD2. V lost 0 bases to trimming and J lost 7 bases; unmatched junction nucleotides: 7. Germline V gene sequence: CDR1 MNHGY, CDR2 SAAAGT. The CDR3 extends over 16 amino acids. The CDR3 loop reads CASSYSFTGGGGELFF. CDR3 sequence (DNA): TGTGCCAGCAGTTACTCGTTTACGGGGGGGGGCGGGGAGCTGTTTTTT.

This clonotype was picked up a small number of times. The V call is TRBV15, the J call TRBJ1-1, with 7 bases that match TRBD1. From germline, CDR1 is LNHNV and CDR2 YYDKDF (reference sequence). Germline trimming cut 0 bases from V and 3 bases from J; bases unmatched to any gene: 1. This CDR3 has 14 amino acids. The CDR3 loop is CATSRDRGDTEAFF. Written as DNA, the CDR3 is TGTGCCACCAGCAGAGACAGGGGGGACACTGAAGCTTTCTTT.

The chain employs TRBV4-1 and TRBJ2-3, with 13 bases aligning to TRBD2. Germline CDR1 MGHRA, CDR2 YSYEKL. The J segment lost 11 bases and the V segment lost 0 bases, leaving 5 bases of the junction unmatched. This CDR3 comprises 15 residues. The CDR3 region is CASSQEGLAGRKQYF. CDR3 DNA sequence: TGCGCCAGCAGCCAAGAGGGACTAGCGGGGAGGAAGCAGTATTTT.

This clonotype was counted ten times or more. This chain links TRBV12-3 or TRBV12-4 with TRBJ1-3; the D gene is possibly TRBD1 (6 bases). V dropped 5 bases and J dropped 6 bases, with 20 bases sitting between them. The CDR3 extends over 16 amino acids. The CDR3 loop reads CASSPTPTGKINTIYF. The CDR3 nucleotides read TGTGCCAGCAGTCCCACCCCGACAGGAAAGATAAACACCATATATTTT.

The chain joins TRBV7-9 to TRBJ1-1, with a weak D call TRBD1 (6 bases). Between the trimmed V and J ends, which lost 7 bases and 7 bases, there was a span of 13 bases. Germline V gene data show CDR1 as SEHNR and CDR2 as FQNEAQ (reference sequence). The CDR3 has 12 residues. DNA of the CDR3: TGTGCCAGCAACAGGGAGCCGGGTGAAGCTTTCTTT. Its translation is CASNREPGEAFF.

This clonotype showed up just a few times. The CDR3 protein is CASSRRQGSNQPQHF. CDR3 DNA: TGTGCCAGCAGTCGACGACAGGGGAGCAATCAGCCCCAGCATTTT. This chain uses TRBV27 with TRBJ1-5, with 8 bases aligning to TRBD1. The germline V gene has CDR1 MNHEY and CDR2 SMNVEV (reference sequence). The trim removed 5 bases at V and 1 base at J, leaving 4 bases unmatched. The CDR3 sequence is 15 residues long.

The rearrangement joins TRBV4-1 to TRBJ1-4; D call uncertain. Per germline, CDR1 MGHRA and CDR2 YSYEKL. The V end was cut by 2 bases, the J end by 6 bases, with 10 bases between. This CDR3 comprises 14 residues. The CDR3 reads CASSQPGADEKLFF. In DNA form, the CDR3 reads TGCGCCAGCAGCCAACCGGGAGCCGATGAAAAACTGTTTTTT.

This clonotype was recorded a few times. The V gene is TRBV19, the J gene TRBJ2-5; 11 bases line up with TRBD2. The V and J ends lost 5 bases and 3 bases, in that order; junction bases with no gene match: 8. The CDR3 sequence is 16 residues long. From germline, CDR1 is LNHDA and CDR2 SQIVND (reference sequence). CDR3 amino acids: CASSLRGLADKETQYF. CDR3 coding DNA: TGTGCCAGTAGTCTCCGGGGACTAGCGGATAAAGAGACCCAGTACTTC.

This clonotype was seen only a few times. The chain combines TRBV7-9 with TRBJ2-7, with D uncertain. CDR3 length: 14 residues. The V gene lost 3 bases and the J gene lost 2 bases, with 11 bases spanning the gap. CDR1 and CDR2 (germline): SEHNR, FQNEAQ (reference sequence). The CDR3: CASSFPGSPYEQYF. DNA of the CDR3: TGTGCCAGCAGCTTCCCGGGCTCCCCCTACGAGCAGTACTTC.

This clonotype came up many times. The chain carries TRBV6-1 and TRBJ1-4; 7 nucleotides line up with TRBD1. The CDR3 has 17 amino acids. CDR1 and CDR2 from the germline V gene are MNHNS and SASEGT. The ends lost 6 bases at V and 5 bases at J; junction bases unmatched: 15. CDR3 nucleotides: TGTGCCAGCAGAAAAGCCCACCGAACAGGGGCCAATGAAAAACTGTTTTTT. Translating it yields CASRKAHRTGANEKLFF.

The J gene is TRBJ2-2, the V gene TRBV6-8; 7 bases fit TRBD2. Looked up from germline, CDR1 is MNHGY and CDR2 is SAAAGT. Losses at the gene ends were 0 bases for V and 5 bases for J; bases not matched to a gene: 6. CDR3 length equals 16 residues. CDR3 bases: TGTGCCAGCAGTTACTCACGGCTAGCGGAAACCGGGGAGCTGTTTTTT. Translated, it gives CASSYSRLAETGELFF.

There are a few counts of this clonotype. V gene TRBV6-2 or TRBV6-3 combines with J gene TRBJ1-1; tentative D call: TRBD1 (6 bases). The germline gives CDR1 MNHEY, CDR2 SVGEGT. The CDR3 sequence is 15 residues long. V lost 7 bases, J lost 0 bases, and 15 bases lay in between. This CDR3 is CASTFRGQMNTEAFF. The CDR3 DNA reads TGTGCCAGCACCTTTCGTGGACAGATGAACACTGAAGCTTTCTTT.

The rearrangement links TRBV6-1 to TRBJ2-3, with TRBD2 matching over 7 bases. In germline, CDR1 is MNHNS, CDR2 SASEGT. J lost 8 bases, V lost 7 bases, and 18 bases had no gene match. The CDR3 loop spans 16 amino acids. CDR3 coding DNA: TGTGCCAGCACCCCCCCAGCTGGGGGGGGTTCTGGTACGCAGTATTTT. It encodes CASTPPAGGGSGTQYF.

This clonotype was found a few times. The rearrangement joins TRBV20-1 to TRBJ2-7, with TRBD2 as a possible D gene (6 bases). Germline V gene data show CDR1 as DFQATT and CDR2 as SNEGSKA (reference sequence). This CDR3 is 12 amino acids long. V gave up 3 bases and J gave up 3 bases, with 9 bases separating them. Written as DNA, the CDR3 is TGCAGTGCTAGCGGGGGTTTCTACGAGCAGTACTTC. Protein product: CSASGGFYEQYF.

The genes are TRBV4-2 and TRBJ1-4; possible D gene TRBD1, 5 bases. V was pared by 1 base and J by 0 bases, with 9 bases between. This CDR3 has 16 amino acids. CDR1 and CDR2 (germline): LGHNA, YNFKEQ. The CDR3 is CASSQGQGPTNEKLFF. The CDR3 bases are TGTGCCAGCAGCCAAGGTCAGGGACCAACTAATGAAAAACTGTTTTTT.

This sequence joins TRBV14 and TRBJ2-5; D is possibly TRBD1 (6 bases). Between the trimmed V and J ends, which lost 0 bases and 5 bases, there was a span of 13 bases. Germline V CDR1 and CDR2: SGHDN, FVKESK. The CDR3 totals 15 residues. The CDR3 spells CASSQDHRVWETQYF. The DNA of the CDR3 is TGTGCCAGCAGCCAAGACCACAGGGTTTGGGAGACCCAGTACTTC. Full variable domain (remainder filled in from reference TRBV14 and TRBJ2-5): EAGVTQFPSHSVIEKGQTVTLRCDPISGHDNLYWYRRVMGKEIKFLLHFVKESKQDESGMPNNRFLAERTGGTYSTLKVQPAELEDSGVYFCASSQDHRVWETQYFGPGTRLLVL.